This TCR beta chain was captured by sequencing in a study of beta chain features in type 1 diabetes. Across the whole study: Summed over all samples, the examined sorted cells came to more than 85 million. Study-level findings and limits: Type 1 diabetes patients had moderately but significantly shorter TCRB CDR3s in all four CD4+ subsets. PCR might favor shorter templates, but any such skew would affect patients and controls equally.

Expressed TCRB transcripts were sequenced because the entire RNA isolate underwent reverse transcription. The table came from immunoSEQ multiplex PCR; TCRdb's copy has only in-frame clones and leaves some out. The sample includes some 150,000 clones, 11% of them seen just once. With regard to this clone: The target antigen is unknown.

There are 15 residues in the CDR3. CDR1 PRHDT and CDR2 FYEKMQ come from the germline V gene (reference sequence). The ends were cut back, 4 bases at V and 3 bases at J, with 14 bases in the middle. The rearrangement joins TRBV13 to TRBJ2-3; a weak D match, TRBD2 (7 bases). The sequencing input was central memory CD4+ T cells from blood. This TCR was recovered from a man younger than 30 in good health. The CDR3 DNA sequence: TGTGCCAGCAGCTCCGCGGGGGCATGGACAGATACGCAGTATTTT. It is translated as CASSSAGAWTDTQYF.